The present T cell receptor beta chain was sequenced within a study of blood T cell repertoires in COVID-19. Study-wide background: Samples representing acute and convalescent COVID-19 were sourced from the United States, Italy and Spain. From T cells, B-cell-depleted T cells, or PBMCs came the material, which was cDNA or gDNA.

Germline CDR1 reads SGHRS; CDR2 reads YFSETQ. The V gene end was trimmed by 3 bases and the J gene end by 6 bases; junction bases not matched to a gene: 17. CDR3 length equals 19 residues. Per the original data handling: The assay estimated nucleated cells by amplifying reference gene primers. TCRdb's table, derived via immunoSEQ multiplex PCR, lists solely in-frame clones and lacks some. D and trimming come from the DNA, and the V and J calls and clone size come from that table. The sample contains over 10,000 clones, around 90% of which appear only once. Sequenced material: peripheral blood. This clonotype was sampled from a human donor in a cohort sampled during active COVID-19. The chain joins TRBV5-1 to TRBJ2-3; 12 nucleotides line up with TRBD2. CDR3 region: CASSWAGTSGSSIPDTQYF. CDR3 nucleotide sequence: TGCGCCAGCAGCTGGGCAGGGACTAGCGGGTCTTCAATCCCGGATACGCAGTATTTT.